Following are 11 T cell receptor beta chains from one sample sequenced in a study of OX40 agonist ivuxolimab in advanced cancers. Libraries were constructed by the immunoSEQ multiplex PCR assay. Not all clones reach the TCRdb copy of this immuneACCESS table, which keeps in-frame sequences only. Checked studies attribute under half of the gap to unresolved V genes and leave the rest unexplained. The sample table holds about 48,000 clones, of which about 81% were seen once. In total, the top ten clones hold around 7.8% of the sample. The sample consisted of CD4+ or CD8+ T cells sorted from blood, taken in a trial of the OX40 agonist ivuxolimab. The receptors originated from an adult with an advanced solid tumor such as melanoma, head and neck, liver or kidney cancer.

The chain has TRBV6-5 and TRBJ2-3, with 7 nucleotides matching TRBD1. The V gene end was trimmed by 5 bases and the J gene end by 5 bases; junction bases not matched to a gene: 7. CDR1 MNHEY and CDR2 SVGAGI come from the germline V gene. The CDR3 length is 14 residues. The CDR3 coding sequence is TGTGCCAGCAGTAAGATGCAGGGGGTAGATACGCAGTATTTT. Amino acid sequence: CASSKMQGVDTQYF.

The gene calls are TRBV7-8 and TRBJ2-7; D uncertain. This CDR3 comprises 15 residues. V was pared by 1 base and J by 3 bases, with 13 bases between. Germline loops: CDR1 SGHVS, CDR2 FQNEAQ. The CDR3 DNA reads TGTGCCAGCAGCTTAGAGCCAGCGAGGAGCTACGAGCAGTACTTC. The encoded protein is CASSLEPARSYEQYF.

The chain employs TRBV7-9 and TRBJ2-7; TRBD2 matches at 8 bases. From germline, CDR1 is SEHNR and CDR2 FQNEAQ (reference sequence). The CDR3 loop spans 16 amino acids. The trim removed 1 base at V and 6 bases at J, leaving 11 bases unmatched. CDR3 sequence reads: CASSLEGARLAGEQYF. For the CDR3, the DNA is TGTGCCAGCAGCTTAGAAGGTGCGCGGCTAGCGGGCGAGCAGTACTTC.

The rearrangement uses TRBV5-1 and TRBJ1-4; D call uncertain. The CDR3 length is 13 residues. CDR1 is SGHRS, CDR2 YFSETQ, per germline. The V and J ends lost 4 bases and 5 bases respectively, with 9 bases between them. The CDR3: CASSIRGNEKLFF. In DNA form, the CDR3 reads TGCGCCAGCAGCATACGGGGAAATGAAAAACTGTTTTTT.

The CDR3 loop is CASSFPEYEQYF. In DNA form, the CDR3 reads TGTGCCAGCAGCTTTCCAGAATACGAGCAGTACTTC. V is TRBV7-9 and J is TRBJ2-7; D remains ambiguous. This CDR3 spans 12 amino acids. V lost 3 bases, J lost 4 bases, and 7 bases lay in between. CDR1 and CDR2 from the germline V gene are SEHNR and FQNEAQ (reference sequence).

The rearrangement joins TRBV9 to TRBJ2-2; D perhaps matches TRBD1 (6 bases). The V end lost 6 bases, the J end lost 2 bases, and 14 bases lay between the germline ends. This CDR3 comprises 15 residues. Germline loops: CDR1 SGDLS, CDR2 YYNGEE. The chain's CDR3 is CASNPRGTNTGELFF. The CDR3, as DNA: TGTGCCAGCAACCCGAGGGGGACCAACACCGGGGAGCTGTTTTTT.

This chain links TRBV11-2 with TRBJ2-1; 9 bases align to TRBD2. The CDR3 is made up of 16 amino acids. Germline V gene data show CDR1 as SGHAT and CDR2 as FQNNGV. V gave up 4 bases and J gave up 2 bases; unmatched junction bases: 6. DNA for the CDR3: TGTGCCAGCAGCTCAGCTCCTAGCGGGGCCTACAATGAGCAGTTCTTC. Translation gives CASSSAPSGAYNEQFF.

The chain links TRBV27 to TRBJ2-7; 13 nucleotides line up with TRBD2. With 6 bases clipped from V and 3 bases from J, the junction kept 8 bases outside the gene matches. This CDR3 has 16 residues. Germline V gene lookup returns CDR1 MNHEY and CDR2 SMNVEV (reference sequence). The CDR3 spells CASRTSGTSGDYEQYF. CDR3 DNA sequence: TGTGCCAGCAGAACCTCCGGGACTAGCGGGGACTACGAGCAGTACTTC.

This clone was observed once. The V gene is TRBV19, the J gene TRBJ2-2; 8 bases line up with TRBD2. The CDR3 has 15 residues. CDR1 and CDR2 (germline): LNHDA, SQIVND (reference sequence). V shed 5 bases and J 7 bases; nucleotides not matched to a gene: 9. CDR3: CASSLTGLAGGELFF. CDR3 DNA: TGTGCCAGTAGTCTTACCGGACTAGCTGGCGGGGAGCTGTTTTTT. Full variable domain (rest looked up from reference TRBV19 and TRBJ2-2): DGGITQSPKYLFRKEGQNVTLSCEQNLNHDAMYWYRQDPGQGLRLIYYSQIVNDFQKGDIAEGYSVSREKKESFPLTVTSAQKNPTAFYLCASSLTGLAGGELFFGEGSRLTVL.

The chain joins TRBV6-6 to TRBJ1-5; D is uncertain. Per the germline V gene, CDR1 is MNHNY and CDR2 is SVGAGI (reference sequence). With 0 bases removed from V and 7 bases from J, the gap between germline ends came to 13 bases. The CDR3 is 15 amino acids. The CDR3 protein is CASSYSFGSNQPQHF. The CDR3 DNA follows: TGTGCCAGCAGTTACTCGTTTGGTTCTAACCAGCCCCAGCATTTT.

The chain is built from TRBV29-1 and TRBJ2-1; D gene uncertain. The length of the CDR3 is 11 residues. In germline, CDR1 is SQVTM, CDR2 ANQGSEA. V lost 2 bases to trimming and J lost 2 bases, with 1 base between them. CDR3 DNA sequence: TGCAGCGTTGAAACCTACAATGAGCAGTTCTTC. It encodes CSVETYNEQFF.